The 16 T cell receptor beta chains in this list originate from one sample, sequenced in a study of early T cells in non-severe SARS-CoV-2 infection. One entry per CDR3 protein, called by TCRdb with MiXCR from the 5' RACE reads. The sample yields tens of thousands of distinct CDR3 sequences, around 4.6% seen once. Material for sequencing was whole blood. The receptor set was obtained from an adult who was a healthcare worker with PCR-confirmed SARS-CoV-2 infection or an uninfected control (not recorded which).

This clonotype was detected ten times or more. The rearrangement joins TRBV6-2 or TRBV6-3 to TRBJ1-1, with D possibly being TRBD1 (5 bases). Looked up from germline, CDR1 is MNHEY and CDR2 is SVGEGT. The CDR3 has 15 amino acids. Trimming pared 5 bases from V and 2 bases from J, leaving 15 bases between. The DNA of the CDR3 is TGTGCCAGCAGTCAACACAGGACGGTTAACACTGAAGCTTTCTTT. It yields the protein CASSQHRTVNTEAFF.

Sample share makes this clonotype medium-sized. This rearrangement joins TRBV24-1 to TRBJ2-3; 10 bases are shared with TRBD1. Germline loops: CDR1 KGHDR, CDR2 SFDVKD. The CDR3 is 16 amino acids. Trimming cost V 4 bases and J 3 bases; bases outside gene matches: 6. The CDR3 protein is CATSDPGQGVTDTQYF. The CDR3 coding sequence is TGTGCCACCAGTGACCCTGGACAGGGGGTTACAGATACGCAGTATTTT.

This clonotype was seen only a few times. In DNA form, the CDR3 reads TGTGCCAGCTCCCCCGATGGGGGGAAGCAGCCCCAGCATTTT. This sequence encodes CASSPDGGKQPQHF. The gene calls are TRBV12-3 or TRBV12-4 and TRBJ1-5, with D perhaps TRBD1 (5 bases). CDR3 size: 14 residues. Between the trimmed V and J ends, which lost 8 bases and 7 bases, there was a span of 18 bases.

This clonotype was counted between two and nine times. The chain links TRBV3-1 to TRBJ1-1; 9 bases are a match to TRBD1. The CDR3 length is 12 residues. Per germline, CDR1 LGHDT and CDR2 YNNKEL (reference sequence). The V and J ends lost 5 bases and 12 bases, in that order; junction bases with no gene match: 7. CDR3 protein: CASSEGQGRTFF. The CDR3 coding sequence is TGTGCCAGCAGCGAGGGACAGGGTAGAACTTTCTTT.

This clonotype has only a few counts. This chain uses TRBV7-2 with TRBJ1-4; the match to TRBD1 covers 7 bases. The V gene's germline CDR1 is SGHTA and CDR2 FQGNSA. CDR3 length equals 14 residues. V was pared by 3 bases and J by 8 bases, with 6 bases of the junction left unmatched. CDR3 sequence reads: CASSLFQGDEKLFF. The CDR3 DNA reads as TGTGCCAGCAGCTTGTTTCAGGGGGACGAAAAACTGTTTTTT.

The gene calls are TRBV19 and TRBJ2-1; D may be TRBD1 (5 bases). V lost 10 bases and J lost 8, with 21 bases in between. CDR1 LNHDA and CDR2 SQIVND come from the germline V gene (reference sequence). This CDR3 is 14 amino acids long. CDR3 nucleotide sequence: TGTGCCACCTCAGGGTTTGGCAGGGTCGATGAGCAGTTCTTC. Its translation: CATSGFGRVDEQFF.

This clonotype was counted only a few times. The chain recombines TRBV5-1 with TRBJ2-1; D is undetermined. The germline CDR1 and CDR2 sequences are SGHRS and YFSETQ. V shed 0 bases and J shed 5 bases, with 9 bases lying between them. The CDR3 is made up of 14 amino acids. The CDR3 nucleotides read TGCGCCAGCAGCTTGGAACCCACGAACAATGAGCAGTTCTTC. Protein product: CASSLEPTNNEQFF. Full variable domain (remainder filled in from reference TRBV5-1 and TRBJ2-1): KAGVTQTPRYLIKTRGQQVTLSCSPISGHRSVSWYQQTPGQGLQFLFEYFSETQRNKGNFPGRFSGRQFSNSRSEMNVSTLELGDSALYLCASSLEPTNNEQFFGPGTRLTVL.

At least ten counts were recorded for this clonotype. The chain joins TRBV4-3 to TRBJ2-2, with no clear D. Germline CDR1 is LGHNA and CDR2 is YSLEER. Trimming left V 2 bases short and J 9 bases short, with 16 bases between. The CDR3 has 15 amino acids. CDR3 protein: CASSQIQYTTRELFF. The CDR3 bases are TGCGCCAGCAGCCAAATACAGTATACGACGAGGGAGCTGTTTTTT.

This clonotype was found many times. The chain links TRBV2 to TRBJ2-5; a weak D match, TRBD2 (6 bases). This CDR3 is built from 13 residues. Germline CDR1 and CDR2: SNHLY and FYNNEI. The V end lost 1 base, the J end lost 4 bases, and 7 bases lay between the germline ends. CDR3 protein: CASSEGRGETQYF. CDR3 in DNA: TGTGCCAGCAGTGAAGGGCGGGGAGAGACCCAGTACTTC.

This clonotype has a count of ten or more. This sequence joins TRBV10-3 and TRBJ1-3; 7 bases map to TRBD1. Germline V lookup: CDR1 ENHRY, CDR2 SYGVKD. The CDR3 extends over 15 amino acids. J lost 7 bases, V lost 3 bases, and 9 bases had no gene match. CDR3 in amino acids: CAISDQTGIQNTIYF. The CDR3 DNA sequence: TGTGCCATCAGTGATCAGACAGGGATCCAGAACACCATATATTTT.

Many counts were recorded for this clonotype. The chain joins TRBV2 to TRBJ1-2, with TRBD1 matching over 10 bases. V shed 6 bases, J shed 4 bases, and the junction held 5 bases outside the gene matches. The CDR3 is 14 amino acids. CDR1 is SNHLY and CDR2 is FYNNEI in the germline V gene. CDR3 sequence (DNA): TGTGCCAGCAGGAAGGGACAGGGGACCTATGGCTACACCTTC. This sequence encodes CASRKGQGTYGYTF.

This clonotype ranks as medium-sized. The rearrangement uses TRBV29-1 and TRBJ1-4, with TRBD1 matching 9 bases. The CDR3 is 17 amino acids. The trim removed 7 bases at V and 8 bases at J, leaving 20 bases unmatched. Germline V gene sequence: CDR1 SQVTM, CDR2 ANQGSEA. The CDR3 nucleotides read TGCAGCGCCCTAACTCGGGCCGGGACAGGGACGAGGGAAAAACTGTTTTTT. Translating gives CSALTRAGTGTREKLFF.

Ten or more counts support this clonotype. The chain combines TRBV19 with TRBJ2-2; D tentatively reads TRBD1 or TRBD2 (5 bases each). This CDR3 spans 14 amino acids. Between the trimmed V and J ends, which lost 7 bases and 4 bases, there was a span of 13 bases. Germline-derived CDR1 and CDR2 are LNHDA and SQIVND (reference sequence). This CDR3 reads CASTRDGSTGELFF. The DNA for the CDR3 is TGTGCCAGTACCCGGGACGGGTCCACCGGGGAGCTGTTTTTT.

This clonotype appeared many times. The chain joins TRBV18 to TRBJ2-2; 7 positions match TRBD1. The V gene end was trimmed by 3 bases and the J gene end by 2 bases; junction bases not matched to a gene: 9. The V gene's germline CDR1 is KGHSH and CDR2 LQKENI. This CDR3 is built from 17 residues. The CDR3 protein is CASSPDVGTANTGELFF. CDR3 in DNA: TGTGCCAGCTCACCTGATGTGGGGACAGCAAACACCGGGGAGCTGTTTTTT.

The sample holds a few counts of this clonotype. This chain connects TRBV30 to TRBJ1-5; D is uncertain. V lost 1 base and J 3 bases, leaving 7 bases between the germline ends. The CDR3 is 13 residues long. Looked up from germline, CDR1 is GTSNPN and CDR2 is SVGIG (reference sequence). The CDR3: CAWSAGLNQPQHF. CDR3 nucleotide sequence: TGTGCCTGGAGTGCTGGGCTCAATCAGCCCCAGCATTTT.

This clonotype was detected a few times. The chain joins TRBV19 to TRBJ2-1; TRBD1 aligns across 8 bases. The CDR3 runs to 14 residues. Germline V gene sequence: CDR1 LNHDA, CDR2 SQIVND (reference sequence). V trimming: 1 base; J trimming: 7 bases; junction bases outside the gene matches: 3. The CDR3 sequence is CASSIGGQVNEQFF. CDR3 bases: TGTGCCAGTAGTATAGGGGGACAGGTAAATGAGCAGTTCTTC.